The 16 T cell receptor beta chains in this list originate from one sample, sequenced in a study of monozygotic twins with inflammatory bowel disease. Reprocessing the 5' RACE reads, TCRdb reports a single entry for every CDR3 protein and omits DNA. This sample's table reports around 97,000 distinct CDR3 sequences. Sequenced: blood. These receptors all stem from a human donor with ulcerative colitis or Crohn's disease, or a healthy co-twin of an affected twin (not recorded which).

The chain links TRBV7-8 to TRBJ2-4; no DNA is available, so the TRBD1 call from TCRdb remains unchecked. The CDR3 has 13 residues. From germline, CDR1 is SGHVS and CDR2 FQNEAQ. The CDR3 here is CASSPQGWDIQYF.

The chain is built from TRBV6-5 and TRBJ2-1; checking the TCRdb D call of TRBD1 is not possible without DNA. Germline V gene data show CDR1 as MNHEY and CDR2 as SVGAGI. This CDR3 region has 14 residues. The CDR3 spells CASSYKPYEGYLFF.

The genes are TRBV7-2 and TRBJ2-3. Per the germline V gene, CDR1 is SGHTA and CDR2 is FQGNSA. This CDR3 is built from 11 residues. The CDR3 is CASSLKDTQYF.

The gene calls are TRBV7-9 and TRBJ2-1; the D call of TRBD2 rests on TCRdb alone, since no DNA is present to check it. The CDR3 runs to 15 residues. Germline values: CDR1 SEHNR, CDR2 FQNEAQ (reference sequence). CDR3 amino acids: CASRLTSGSRPGQFF.

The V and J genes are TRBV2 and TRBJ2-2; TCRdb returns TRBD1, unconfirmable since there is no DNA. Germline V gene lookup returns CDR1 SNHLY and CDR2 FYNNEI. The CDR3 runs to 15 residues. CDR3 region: CASNRREANTGELFF.

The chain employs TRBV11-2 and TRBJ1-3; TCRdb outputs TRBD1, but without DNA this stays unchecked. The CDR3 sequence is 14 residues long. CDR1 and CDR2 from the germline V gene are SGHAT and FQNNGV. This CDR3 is CASSATGFGGTIYF.

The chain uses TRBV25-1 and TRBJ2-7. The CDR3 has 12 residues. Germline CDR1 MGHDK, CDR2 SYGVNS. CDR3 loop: CASSVINYEQYF.

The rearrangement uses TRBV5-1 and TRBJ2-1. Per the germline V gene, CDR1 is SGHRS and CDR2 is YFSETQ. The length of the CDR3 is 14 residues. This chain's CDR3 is CASNLSRSNNEQFF.

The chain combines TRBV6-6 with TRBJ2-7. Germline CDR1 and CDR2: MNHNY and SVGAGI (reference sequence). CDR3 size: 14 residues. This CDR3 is CASSYSIGGYEQYF.

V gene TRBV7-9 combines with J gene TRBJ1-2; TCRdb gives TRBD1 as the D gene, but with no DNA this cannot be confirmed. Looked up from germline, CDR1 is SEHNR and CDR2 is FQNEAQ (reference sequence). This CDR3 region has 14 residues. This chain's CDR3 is CASSSGETNYGYTF.

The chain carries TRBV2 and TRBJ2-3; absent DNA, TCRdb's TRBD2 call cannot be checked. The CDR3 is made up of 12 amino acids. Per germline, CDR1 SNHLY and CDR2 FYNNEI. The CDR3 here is CASSSGTRMWYF.

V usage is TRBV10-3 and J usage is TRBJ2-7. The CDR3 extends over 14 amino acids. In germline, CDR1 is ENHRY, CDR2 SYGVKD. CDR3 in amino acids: CAISESIYPYEQYF.

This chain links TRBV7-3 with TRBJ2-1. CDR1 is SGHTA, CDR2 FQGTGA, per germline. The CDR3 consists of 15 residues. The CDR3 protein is CASSLSPGVNFEQFF.

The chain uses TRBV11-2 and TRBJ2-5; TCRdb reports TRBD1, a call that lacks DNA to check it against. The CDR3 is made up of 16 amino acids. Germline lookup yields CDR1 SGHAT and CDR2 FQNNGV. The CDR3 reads CASSLAAGTTQETQYF. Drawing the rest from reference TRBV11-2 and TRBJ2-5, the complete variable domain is EAGVAQSPRYKIIEKRQSVAFWCNPISGHATLYWYQQILGQGPKLLIQFQNNGVVDDSQLPKDRFSAERLKGVDSTLKIQPAKLEDSAVYLCASSLAAGTTQETQYFGPGTRLLVL.

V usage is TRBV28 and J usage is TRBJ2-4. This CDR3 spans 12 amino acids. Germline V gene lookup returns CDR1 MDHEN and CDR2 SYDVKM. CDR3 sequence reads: CASRSAKNIQYF.

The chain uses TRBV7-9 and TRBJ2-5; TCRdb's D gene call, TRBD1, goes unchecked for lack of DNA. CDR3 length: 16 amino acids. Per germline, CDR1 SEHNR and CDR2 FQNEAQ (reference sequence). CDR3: CASSELQGRNQETQYF.